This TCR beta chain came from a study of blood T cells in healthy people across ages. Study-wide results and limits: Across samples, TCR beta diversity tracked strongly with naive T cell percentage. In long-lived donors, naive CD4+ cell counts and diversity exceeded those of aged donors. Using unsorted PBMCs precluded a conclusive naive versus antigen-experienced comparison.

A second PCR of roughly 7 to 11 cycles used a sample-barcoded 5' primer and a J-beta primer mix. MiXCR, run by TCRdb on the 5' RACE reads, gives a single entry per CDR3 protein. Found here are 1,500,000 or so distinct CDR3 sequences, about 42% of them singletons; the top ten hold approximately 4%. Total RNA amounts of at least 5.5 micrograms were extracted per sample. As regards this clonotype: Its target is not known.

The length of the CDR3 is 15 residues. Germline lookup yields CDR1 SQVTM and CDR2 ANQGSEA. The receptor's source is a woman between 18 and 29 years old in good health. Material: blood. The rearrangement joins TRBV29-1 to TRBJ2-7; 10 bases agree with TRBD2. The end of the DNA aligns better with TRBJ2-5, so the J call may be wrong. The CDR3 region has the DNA TGCAGCGTCCGCGGCCTAGCGGGAGATTATGAGACCCAGTACTTC. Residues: CSVRGLAGDYETQYF.